These T cell receptor beta chains were read from a single sample in a study of T-cell reconstitution after alpha-beta-depleted transplantation in children. Using its own MiXCR run on the PCR reads, TCRdb lists one record per CDR3 protein. Here the sample spans some 300,000 distinct CDR3 sequences, 6.5% to 9% being singletons. Sequenced material: peripheral blood, taken 360 days after TCRalphabeta/CD19-depleted stem cell transplant. The receptors originated from a female patient aged 2-9 years who had a stem cell transplant for Fanconi anemia, so the T cells may come from the graft donor. CDR3s include the opening cysteine and the closing phenylalanine or tryptophan. Fields, in order: V gene, D gene, J gene, clone size, CDR3 protein, CDR3 DNA. D genes are given only for firm matches. A clone size is listed for some rows: how often the clone was seen (once, few, many), or a class if it is expanded.

v_gene: TRBV11-3
d_gene: TRBD2
j_gene: TRBJ2-2
abundance: .
CDR3aa: CASSLGAGLAGGPPVSNTGELFF
CDR3nt: TGTGCCAGCAGCTTAGGAGCGGGACTAGCGGGGGGGCCTCCCGTTAGTAACACCGGGGAGCTGTTTTTT

v_gene: TRBV29-1
d_gene: .
j_gene: TRBJ2-7
abundance: many
CDR3aa: CSVAGRAGPAYEQYF
CDR3nt: TGCAGCGTTGCTGGTCGGGCAGGGCCAGCCTACGAGCAGTACTTC

v_gene: TRBV18
d_gene: .
j_gene: TRBJ2-7
abundance: once
CDR3aa: CASSPRPPYEQYF
CDR3nt: TGTGCCAGCTCACCACGGCCCCCCTACGAGCAGTACTTC

v_gene: TRBV9
d_gene: .
j_gene: TRBJ1-3
abundance: .
CDR3aa: CASSVAGQPGNTIYF
CDR3nt: TGTGCCAGCAGCGTAGCAGGACAGCCTGGAAACACCATATATTTT

v_gene: TRBV7-9
d_gene: .
j_gene: TRBJ2-7
abundance: many
CDR3aa: CASSFRSYEQYF
CDR3nt: TGTGCCAGCAGCTTTCGCTCCTACGAGCAGTACTTC

v_gene: TRBV12-3/TRBV12-4
d_gene: .
j_gene: TRBJ1-1
abundance: many
CDR3aa: CASRLRVNEAFF
CDR3nt: TGTGCCAGCAGGCTCAGGGTTAATGAAGCTTTCTTT

v_gene: TRBV20-1
d_gene: .
j_gene: TRBJ2-5
abundance: many
CDR3aa: CSARVWRAGRETQYF
CDR3nt: TGCAGTGCTAGAGTGTGGAGGGCGGGGAGGGAGACCCAGTACTTC

v_gene: TRBV25-1
d_gene: .
j_gene: TRBJ2-7
abundance: few
CDR3aa: CASSRTGQLDEQYF
CDR3nt: TGTGCCAGCAGCCGAACGGGGCAGCTCGACGAGCAGTACTTC

v_gene: TRBV6-1
d_gene: .
j_gene: TRBJ2-1
abundance: .
CDR3aa: CASSVGSRLYNEQFF
CDR3nt: TGTGCCAGCAGTGTCGGCAGCCGACTCTACAATGAGCAGTTCTTC

v_gene: TRBV2
d_gene: .
j_gene: TRBJ2-7
abundance: many
CDR3aa: CASSGGTSYEQYF
CDR3nt: TGTGCCAGCAGTGGCGGGACCTCCTACGAGCAGTACTTC

v_gene: TRBV20-1
d_gene: .
j_gene: TRBJ2-2
abundance: .
CDR3aa: CSASDRNTGELFF
CDR3nt: TGCAGTGCTAGTGATAGGAACACCGGGGAGCTGTTTTTT

v_gene: TRBV25-1
d_gene: TRBD1
j_gene: TRBJ1-2
abundance: many
CDR3aa: CASSGTGTGNGYTF
CDR3nt: TGTGCCAGCAGTGGAACCGGGACAGGGAACGGCTACACCTTC

v_gene: TRBV9
d_gene: TRBD1
j_gene: TRBJ1-1
abundance: few
CDR3aa: CASSVLTGGTEVFF
CDR3nt: TGTGCCAGCAGCGTACTGACAGGGGGCACTGAAGTTTTCTTT

v_gene: TRBV7-3
d_gene: .
j_gene: TRBJ2-2
abundance: many
CDR3aa: CASSLRQGEVELFF
CDR3nt: TGTGCCAGCAGCTTGCGGCAGGGGGAGGTGGAGCTGTTTTTT

v_gene: TRBV15
d_gene: TRBD1
j_gene: TRBJ1-1
abundance: .
CDR3aa: CATSRATGTGHTEAFF
CDR3nt: TGTGCCACCAGCAGGGCAACCGGGACAGGGCACACTGAAGCTTTCTTT

v_gene: TRBV30
d_gene: .
j_gene: TRBJ2-3
abundance: .
CDR3aa: CAWSVQLGRIITDTQYF
CDR3nt: TGTGCCTGGAGTGTACAGCTAGGTCGGATAATCACAGATACGCAGTATTTT

v_gene: TRBV9
d_gene: .
j_gene: TRBJ1-1
abundance: .
CDR3aa: CASSVGRLNTEAFF
CDR3nt: TGTGCCAGCAGCGTGGGCAGATTGAACACTGAAGCTTTCTTT

v_gene: TRBV7-8
d_gene: .
j_gene: TRBJ2-7
abundance: many
CDR3aa: CASSLGGQHYEQYF
CDR3nt: TGTGCCAGCAGCTTAGGCGGACAGCACTACGAGCAGTACTTC

v_gene: TRBV10-3
d_gene: .
j_gene: TRBJ1-1
abundance: many
CDR3aa: CAIRRTEITEAFF
CDR3nt: TGTGCCATCAGAAGGACAGAGATCACTGAAGCTTTCTTT

v_gene: TRBV12-3/TRBV12-4
d_gene: .
j_gene: TRBJ2-5
abundance: few
CDR3aa: CASSRTGTPRQETQYF
CDR3nt: TGTGCCAGCAGTCGTACCGGGACACCTAGACAAGAGACCCAGTACTTC

v_gene: TRBV3-1
d_gene: TRBD2
j_gene: TRBJ2-3
abundance: few
CDR3aa: CASSQQSPASGHYTDTQYF
CDR3nt: TGTGCCAGCAGCCAACAGAGCCCGGCTAGCGGACATTACACAGATACGCAGTATTTT

v_gene: TRBV28
d_gene: .
j_gene: TRBJ1-5
abundance: .
CDR3aa: CASSLTRGQPQHF
CDR3nt: TGTGCCAGCAGCCTAACACGGGGGCAGCCCCAGCATTTT

v_gene: TRBV29-1
d_gene: .
j_gene: TRBJ2-1
abundance: many
CDR3aa: CSVFWRDWQDSYNEQFF
CDR3nt: TGCAGCGTATTCTGGCGGGATTGGCAGGACTCCTACAATGAGCAGTTCTTC

v_gene: TRBV29-1
d_gene: TRBD2
j_gene: TRBJ2-5
abundance: many
CDR3aa: CSVSPPGAGEDETQYF
CDR3nt: TGCAGCGTTTCCCCCCCGGGAGCGGGAGAGGACGAGACCCAGTACTTC

v_gene: TRBV9
d_gene: .
j_gene: TRBJ1-2
abundance: .
CDR3aa: CASSVARGYGYTF
CDR3nt: TGTGCCAGCAGCGTAGCTCGGGGATATGGCTACACCTTC

v_gene: TRBV5-1
d_gene: .
j_gene: TRBJ2-1
abundance: many
CDR3aa: CASSFGLLSSYNEQFF
CDR3nt: TGCGCCAGCAGCTTTGGTCTCTTAAGCTCCTACAATGAGCAGTTCTTC

v_gene: TRBV2
d_gene: .
j_gene: TRBJ1-3
abundance: .
CDR3aa: CASSSRSGNTIYF
CDR3nt: TGTGCCAGCAGTTCTCGTTCTGGAAACACCATATATTTT

v_gene: TRBV7-9
d_gene: TRBD1
j_gene: TRBJ1-1
abundance: .
CDR3aa: CASSATGQGTTEAFF
CDR3nt: TGTGCCAGCAGCGCCACTGGACAGGGGACCACTGAAGCTTTCTTT

v_gene: TRBV5-6
d_gene: TRBD1
j_gene: TRBJ2-1
abundance: .
CDR3aa: CASSWRGTGLGEQFF
CDR3nt: TGTGCCAGCAGCTGGCGCGGGACAGGGCTGGGTGAGCAGTTCTTC

v_gene: TRBV29-1
d_gene: TRBD2
j_gene: TRBJ2-7
abundance: few
CDR3aa: CSVGYRPSGTYEQYF
CDR3nt: TGCAGCGTTGGCTACCGTCCTAGCGGTACCTACGAGCAGTACTTC

v_gene: TRBV10-3
d_gene: .
j_gene: TRBJ2-1
abundance: many
CDR3aa: CAISLSDTANEQFF
CDR3nt: TGTGCCATCAGTCTCTCGGACACAGCCAATGAGCAGTTCTTC

v_gene: TRBV28
d_gene: .
j_gene: TRBJ2-3
abundance: many
CDR3aa: CASSLLIPTDTQYF
CDR3nt: TGTGCCAGCAGTTTACTAATCCCCACAGATACGCAGTATTTT

v_gene: TRBV20-1
d_gene: TRBD2
j_gene: TRBJ2-3
abundance: .
CDR3aa: CSASGGAADTQYF
CDR3nt: TGCAGTGCTAGCGGGGGGGCGGCAGATACGCAGTATTTT

v_gene: TRBV5-1
d_gene: .
j_gene: TRBJ2-7
abundance: many
CDR3aa: CASSFTTHSSYEQYF
CDR3nt: TGCGCCAGCAGCTTCACTACCCATAGCTCCTACGAGCAGTACTTC

v_gene: TRBV18
d_gene: .
j_gene: TRBJ1-2
abundance: .
CDR3aa: CASSPLRDIPNYGYTF
CDR3nt: TGTGCCAGCTCACCCTTACGGGACATACCCAACTATGGCTACACCTTC

v_gene: TRBV28
d_gene: .
j_gene: TRBJ1-1
abundance: many
CDR3aa: CASSLSRKQAFF
CDR3nt: TGTGCCAGCAGTTTGAGCCGAAAACAAGCTTTCTTT

v_gene: TRBV12-3/TRBV12-4
d_gene: TRBD2
j_gene: TRBJ2-5
abundance: .
CDR3aa: CASSIGLAGSLRRETQYF
CDR3nt: TGTGCCAGCAGTATCGGACTAGCGGGTTCTTTGAGGCGGGAGACCCAGTACTTC

v_gene: TRBV7-8
d_gene: TRBD2
j_gene: TRBJ2-2
abundance: few
CDR3aa: CASSTLAGENTGELFF
CDR3nt: TGTGCCAGCAGCACCCTAGCGGGGGAGAACACCGGGGAGCTGTTTTTT

v_gene: TRBV5-5
d_gene: .
j_gene: TRBJ1-1
abundance: many
CDR3aa: CASSFVGVTEAFF
CDR3nt: TGTGCCAGCAGCTTTGTCGGGGTGACTGAAGCTTTCTTT

v_gene: TRBV6-2/TRBV6-3
d_gene: TRBD1
j_gene: TRBJ2-2
abundance: many
CDR3aa: CASTFPEDRAGVFGELFF
CDR3nt: TGTGCCAGCACGTTTCCGGAGGACAGGGCCGGCGTGTTTGGGGAGCTGTTTTTT

v_gene: TRBV7-9
d_gene: TRBD2
j_gene: TRBJ2-5
abundance: many
CDR3aa: CASSMYLAGGQETQYF
CDR3nt: TGTGCCAGCAGCATGTACCTAGCGGGGGGGCAGGAGACCCAGTACTTC

v_gene: TRBV10-1
d_gene: TRBD2
j_gene: TRBJ2-7
abundance: .
CDR3aa: CASNGKGWTSYSYEQYF
CDR3nt: TGCGCCAGCAACGGCAAGGGCTGGACTAGCTATTCCTACGAGCAGTACTTC

v_gene: TRBV28
d_gene: TRBD2
j_gene: TRBJ2-1
abundance: few
CDR3aa: CASSLGGSGREQFF
CDR3nt: TGTGCCAGCAGTTTGGGGGGTAGCGGGAGGGAGCAGTTCTTC

v_gene: TRBV20-1
d_gene: TRBD1
j_gene: TRBJ2-5
abundance: many
CDR3aa: CSAVTGRETQYF
CDR3nt: TGCAGTGCTGTGACAGGGCGAGAGACCCAGTACTTC

v_gene: TRBV20-1
d_gene: .
j_gene: TRBJ2-1
abundance: few
CDR3aa: CSARDLGVGYYNEQFF
CDR3nt: TGCAGTGCTAGAGATCTAGGGGTTGGGTACTACAATGAGCAGTTCTTC

v_gene: TRBV18
d_gene: TRBD1
j_gene: TRBJ1-1
abundance: .
CDR3aa: CASSPQGGLAEAFF
CDR3nt: TGTGCCAGCTCACCGCAGGGGGGGCTGGCTGAAGCTTTCTTT

v_gene: TRBV5-1
d_gene: .
j_gene: TRBJ2-5
abundance: many
CDR3aa: CASSLARETQYF
CDR3nt: TGTGCCAGCAGCTTGGCCCGGGAGACCCAGTACTTC

v_gene: TRBV20-1
d_gene: TRBD1
j_gene: TRBJ1-3
abundance: .
CDR3aa: CSARDPGQGGNTIYF
CDR3nt: TGCAGTGCTAGAGATCCCGGACAGGGGGGAAACACCATATATTTT

v_gene: TRBV27
d_gene: .
j_gene: TRBJ2-2
abundance: many
CDR3aa: CASSFQGYTGELFF
CDR3nt: TGTGCCAGCAGTTTTCAGGGGTACACCGGGGAGCTGTTTTTT

v_gene: TRBV7-3
d_gene: .
j_gene: TRBJ1-1
abundance: many
CDR3aa: CASSLATGSAVEAFF
CDR3nt: TGTGCCAGCAGCTTGGCTACGGGGTCCGCGGTTGAAGCTTTCTTT

v_gene: TRBV5-6
d_gene: TRBD1
j_gene: TRBJ2-2
abundance: many
CDR3aa: CASSWDRNTGELFF
CDR3nt: TGTGCCAGCAGCTGGGACAGGAACACCGGGGAGCTGTTTTTT

v_gene: TRBV25-1
d_gene: TRBD2
j_gene: TRBJ2-5
abundance: .
CDR3aa: CASSARIMRIAGGNSQETQYF
CDR3nt: TGTGCCAGCAGTGCCCGGATAATGAGGATAGCGGGGGGAAATTCCCAAGAGACCCAGTACTTC

v_gene: TRBV7-8
d_gene: .
j_gene: TRBJ2-3
abundance: .
CDR3aa: CASSSRATDTQYF
CDR3nt: TGTGCCAGCAGCTCCAGAGCCACAGATACGCAGTATTTT

v_gene: TRBV20-1
d_gene: .
j_gene: TRBJ1-5
abundance: few
CDR3aa: CSAREEVGPQHF
CDR3nt: TGCAGTGCTAGAGAAGAAGTAGGGCCCCAGCATTTT

v_gene: TRBV29-1
d_gene: .
j_gene: TRBJ1-4
abundance: many
CDR3aa: CSVDPRGAGSEKLFF
CDR3nt: TGCAGCGTTGATCCCCGGGGGGCTGGGAGCGAAAAACTGTTTTTT

v_gene: TRBV20-1
d_gene: .
j_gene: TRBJ2-3
abundance: few
CDR3aa: CSAPDANKNLDTQYF
CDR3nt: TGCAGTGCCCCCGACGCCAACAAGAACCTAGATACGCAGTATTTT

v_gene: TRBV5-1
d_gene: .
j_gene: TRBJ1-1
abundance: many
CDR3aa: CASSFLGGTEAFF
CDR3nt: TGCGCCAGCAGCTTTCTGGGAGGGACTGAAGCTTTCTTT

v_gene: TRBV28
d_gene: TRBD1
j_gene: TRBJ1-1
abundance: .
CDR3aa: CASSLYRGQAEAFF
CDR3nt: TGTGCCAGCAGTTTATACAGGGGGCAGGCTGAAGCTTTCTTT